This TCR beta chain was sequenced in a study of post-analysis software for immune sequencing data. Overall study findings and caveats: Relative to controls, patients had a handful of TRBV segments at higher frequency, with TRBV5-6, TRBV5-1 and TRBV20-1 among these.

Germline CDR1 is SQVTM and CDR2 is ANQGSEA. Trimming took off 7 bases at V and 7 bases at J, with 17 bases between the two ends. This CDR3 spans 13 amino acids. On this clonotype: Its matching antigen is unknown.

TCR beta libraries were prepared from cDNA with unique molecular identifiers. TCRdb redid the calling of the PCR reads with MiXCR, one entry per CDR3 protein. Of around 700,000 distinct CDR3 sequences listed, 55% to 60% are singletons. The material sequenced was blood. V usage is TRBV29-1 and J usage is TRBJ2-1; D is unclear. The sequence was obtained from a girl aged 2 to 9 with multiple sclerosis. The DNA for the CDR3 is TGCAGCGCAAGGGTTACCAGGCGTAATGAGCAGTTCTTC. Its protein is CSARVTRRNEQFF.